Listed here is a single TCR beta chain. What it binds is not known. The CDR3 loop spans 15 amino acids. J gave up 2 bases and V 2 bases, and 2 bases lay outside the gene matches. Germline V lookup: CDR1 MDHEN, CDR2 SYDVKM. This record comes from a study of T cells in localized non-small cell lung cancer. Assay: immunoSEQ multiplex PCR; the TCRdb copy retains only in-frame clones and omits some. The data hold approximately 30,000 clones, with 93% observed a single time. General study findings and limits: Longer survival (overall) was linked to higher T cell density in blood. Within adjacent lung there appeared a median approximately 62 of the top 100 tumor clones. Uninvolved adjacent lung showed the highest T cell clonality, exceeding tumor. Heterogeneity remains possible because sequencing was limited to only one tumor region.

The chain joins TRBV28 to TRBJ2-3; 9 bases are a match to TRBD2. The material was peripheral blood, obtained before any cancer treatment. The receptor's source is a female donor aged 60 or older with stage I lung adenocarcinoma. This chain's CDR3 is CASSLGGGVTDTQYF. The CDR3 bases are TGTGCCAGCAGTTTAGGCGGGGGGGTCACAGATACGCAGTATTTT.